This is a list of T cell receptor beta chains from one sample in a study of blood T cell repertoires in COVID-19. TCRdb's copy holds only in-frame clones and misses some; the assay was immunoSEQ multiplex PCR. The data contain some 88,000 clones, about 85% of them singletons. The sequenced material came from peripheral blood. The receptors originated from a human donor in a cohort sampled during active COVID-19. The conserved cysteine and the conserved F or W are not part of the CDR3 here. A D gene is named only where the DNA matches it firmly.

CDR3 protein | J gene | V gene | D gene
ASSLLAGSDEQF | TRBJ2-1 | TRBV5-1 | TRBD2
ASSPGTSGHQY | TRBJ2-5 | TRBV18 | TRBD2
ASSYPLLAGDTGANVLT | TRBJ2-6 | TRBV6-8 | TRBD2
ASSLNRGDSPLH | TRBJ1-6 | TRBV7-3 | TRBD1
ASSRQTNNEQF | TRBJ2-1 | TRBV18 | -
ATLDRSRYGYT | TRBJ1-2 | TRBV27 | -
AGQGAPGYGYT | TRBJ1-2 | TRBV5-4 | TRBD1
ASSQAGTGT | TRBJ1-2 | TRBV3-1/TRBV3-2 | TRBD1
ATSALGQYEQY | TRBJ2-7 | TRBV24-1 | TRBD1
ASSLLGPRANEKLF | TRBJ1-4 | TRBV5-1 | -
ASSQDRSYEQY | TRBJ2-7 | TRBV4-3 | -
ASSEALAENNEQF | TRBJ2-1 | TRBV6-1 | -
ASSYFSDWYNEQF | TRBJ2-1 | TRBV6-2/TRBV6-3 | -
ASSLVSGGPNEQF | TRBJ2-1 | TRBV5-4 | TRBD2
ASSGETRFSTDTQY | TRBJ2-3 | TRBV2 | -
ASSLWPGADYGYT | TRBJ1-2 | TRBV18 | -
ASRETDTQY | TRBJ2-3 | TRBV2 | -
ASSEVFPRSGKRTYGYT | TRBJ1-2 | TRBV2 | -
ASTRDRGNGWQRSYNSPLH | TRBJ1-6 | TRBV9 | TRBD1
ASSKESSGSAYEQY | TRBJ2-7 | TRBV21-1 | -
ASKQQGIDTQY | TRBJ2-3 | TRBV6-5 | -
ASRAESTDTQY | TRBJ2-3 | TRBV2 | -
ASSATVLHGYT | TRBJ1-2 | TRBV19 | -
ASSYLTDTQY | TRBJ2-3 | TRBV6-2/TRBV6-3 | -
ASSLAASNEQF | TRBJ2-1 | TRBV19 | -
ASSLGGGTGELF | TRBJ2-2 | TRBV11-2 | -
ASSLGARYEQY | TRBJ2-7 | TRBV7-2 | -
AWRKGQARTDTQY | TRBJ2-3 | TRBV30 | TRBD1
ASSFDRASEQF | TRBJ2-1 | TRBV5-1 | TRBD1
ASSPEQLSSYEQY | TRBJ2-7 | TRBV18 | -
ASSLIPDFSTDTQY | TRBJ2-3 | TRBV7-2 | -
ASSVDSSTDTQY | TRBJ2-3 | TRBV9 | -
ASSPDTGELF | TRBJ2-2 | TRBV7-3 | -
SVAEGVGDTQY | TRBJ2-3 | TRBV29-1 | -
ASSEAGGPGSRNTIY | TRBJ1-3 | TRBV6-1 | -
ASSLSRAGEDTQY | TRBJ2-3 | TRBV28 | -
ATSRDLGPNEQY | TRBJ2-7 | TRBV15 | -
ASSDQQHQETQY | TRBJ2-5 | TRBV2 | -
ASPNAGYRQY | TRBJ2-4 | TRBV7-3 | -
ASQTSGLETQY | TRBJ2-5 | TRBV6-5 | TRBD2
ASKLAGGFNEQF | TRBJ2-1 | TRBV5-1 | TRBD2
ASSRQADTDTQY | TRBJ2-3 | TRBV4-2 | -
ASSAARNTEAF | TRBJ1-1 | TRBV5-1 | -